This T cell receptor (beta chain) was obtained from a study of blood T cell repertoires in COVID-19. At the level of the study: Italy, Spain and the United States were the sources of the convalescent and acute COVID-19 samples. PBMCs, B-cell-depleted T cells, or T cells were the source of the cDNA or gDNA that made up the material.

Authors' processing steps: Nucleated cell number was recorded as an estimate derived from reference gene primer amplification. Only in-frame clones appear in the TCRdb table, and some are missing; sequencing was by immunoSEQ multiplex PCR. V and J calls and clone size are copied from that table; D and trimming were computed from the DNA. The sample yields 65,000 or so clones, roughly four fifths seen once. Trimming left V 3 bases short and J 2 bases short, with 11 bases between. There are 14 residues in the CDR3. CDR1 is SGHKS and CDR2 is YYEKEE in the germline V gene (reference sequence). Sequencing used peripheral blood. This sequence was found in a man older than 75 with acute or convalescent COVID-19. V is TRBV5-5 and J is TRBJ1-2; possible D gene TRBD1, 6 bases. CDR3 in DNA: TGTGCCAGCAGCTCAAAGGGGGGGAACTATGGCTACACCTTC. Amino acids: CASSSKGGNYGYTF.